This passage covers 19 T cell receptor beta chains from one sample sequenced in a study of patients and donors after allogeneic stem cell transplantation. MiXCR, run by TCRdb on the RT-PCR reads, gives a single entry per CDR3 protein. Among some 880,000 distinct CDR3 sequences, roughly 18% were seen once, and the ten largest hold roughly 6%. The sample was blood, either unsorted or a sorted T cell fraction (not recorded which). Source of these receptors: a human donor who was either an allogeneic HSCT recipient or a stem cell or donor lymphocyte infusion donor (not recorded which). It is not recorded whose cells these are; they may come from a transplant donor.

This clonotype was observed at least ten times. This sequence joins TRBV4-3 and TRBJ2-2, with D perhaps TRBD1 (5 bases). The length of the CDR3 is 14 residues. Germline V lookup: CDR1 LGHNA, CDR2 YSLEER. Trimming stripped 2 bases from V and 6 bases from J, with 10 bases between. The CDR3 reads CASSQYQGSGELFF. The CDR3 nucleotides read TGCGCCAGCAGCCAATACCAGGGTTCCGGGGAGCTGTTTTTT.

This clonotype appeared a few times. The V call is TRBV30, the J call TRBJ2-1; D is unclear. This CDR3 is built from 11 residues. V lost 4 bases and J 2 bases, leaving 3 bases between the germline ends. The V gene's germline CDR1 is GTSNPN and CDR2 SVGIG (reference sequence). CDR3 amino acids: CAWMAYNEQFF. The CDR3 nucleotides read TGTGCCTGGATGGCCTACAATGAGCAGTTCTTC.

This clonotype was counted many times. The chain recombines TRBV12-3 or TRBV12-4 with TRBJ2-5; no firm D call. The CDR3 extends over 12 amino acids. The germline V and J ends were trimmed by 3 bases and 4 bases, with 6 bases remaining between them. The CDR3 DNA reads TGTGCCAGCAGTTTGTTTAGAGAGACCCAGTACTTC. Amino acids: CASSLFRETQYF.

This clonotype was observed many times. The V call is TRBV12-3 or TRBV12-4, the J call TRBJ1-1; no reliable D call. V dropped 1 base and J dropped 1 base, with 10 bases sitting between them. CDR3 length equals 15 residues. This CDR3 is CASSLGAGGNTEAFF. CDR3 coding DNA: TGTGCCAGCAGTTTAGGGGCAGGAGGGAACACTGAAGCTTTCTTT.

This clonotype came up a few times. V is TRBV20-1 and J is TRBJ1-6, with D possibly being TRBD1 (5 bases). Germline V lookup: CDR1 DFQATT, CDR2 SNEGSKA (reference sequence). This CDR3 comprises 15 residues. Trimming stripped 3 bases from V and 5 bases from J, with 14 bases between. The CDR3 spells CSARMGDLNNSPLHF. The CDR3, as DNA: TGCAGTGCTAGGATGGGGGACCTCAATAATTCACCCCTCCACTTT.

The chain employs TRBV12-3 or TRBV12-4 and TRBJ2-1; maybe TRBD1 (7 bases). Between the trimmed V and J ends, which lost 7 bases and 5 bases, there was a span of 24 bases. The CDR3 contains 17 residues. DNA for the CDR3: TGTGCCAGCACCAGGACCACCCCAGGGGGGAAAAACAATGAGCAGTTCTTC. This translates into CASTRTTPGGKNNEQFF.

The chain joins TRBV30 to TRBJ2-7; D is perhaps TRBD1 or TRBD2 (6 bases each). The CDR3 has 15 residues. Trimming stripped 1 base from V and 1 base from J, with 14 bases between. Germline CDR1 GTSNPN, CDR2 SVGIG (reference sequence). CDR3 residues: CAWSGGGGLSYEQYF. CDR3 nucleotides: TGTGCCTGGAGTGGAGGGGGAGGATTATCCTACGAGCAGTACTTC.

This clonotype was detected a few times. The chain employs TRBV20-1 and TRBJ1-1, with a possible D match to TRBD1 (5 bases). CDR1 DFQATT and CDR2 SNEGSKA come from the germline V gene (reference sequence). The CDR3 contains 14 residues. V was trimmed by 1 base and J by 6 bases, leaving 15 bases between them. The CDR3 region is CSARGAGRVAEAFF. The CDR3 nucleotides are TGCAGTGCTAGAGGGGCAGGGAGAGTCGCTGAAGCTTTCTTT.

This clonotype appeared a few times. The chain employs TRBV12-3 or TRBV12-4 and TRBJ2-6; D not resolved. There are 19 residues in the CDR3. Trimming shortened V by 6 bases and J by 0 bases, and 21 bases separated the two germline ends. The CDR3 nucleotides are TGTGCCAGCAGGTCCCCCGGACGGGCAACCTTCTCTGGGGCCAACGTCCTGACTTTC. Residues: CASRSPGRATFSGANVLTF.

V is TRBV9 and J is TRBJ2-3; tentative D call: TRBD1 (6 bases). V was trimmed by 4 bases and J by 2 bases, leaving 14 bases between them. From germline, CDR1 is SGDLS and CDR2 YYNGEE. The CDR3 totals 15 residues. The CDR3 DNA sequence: TGTGCCAGCAGCCGGGACACTCAAATCACAGATACGCAGTATTTT. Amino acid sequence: CASSRDTQITDTQYF.

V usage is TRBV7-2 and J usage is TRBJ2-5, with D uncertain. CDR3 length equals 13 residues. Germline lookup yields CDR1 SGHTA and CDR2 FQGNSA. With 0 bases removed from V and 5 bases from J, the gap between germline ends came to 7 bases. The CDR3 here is CASSLALPETQYF. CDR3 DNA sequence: TGTGCCAGCAGCTTAGCGCTCCCCGAGACCCAGTACTTC.

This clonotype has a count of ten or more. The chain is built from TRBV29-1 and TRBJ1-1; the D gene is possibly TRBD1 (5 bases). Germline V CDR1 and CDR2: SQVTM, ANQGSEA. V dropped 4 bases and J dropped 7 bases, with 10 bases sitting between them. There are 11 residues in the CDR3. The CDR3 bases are TGCAGCGTTGGTACAGGAGGTGAAGCTTTCTTT. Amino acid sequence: CSVGTGGEAFF.

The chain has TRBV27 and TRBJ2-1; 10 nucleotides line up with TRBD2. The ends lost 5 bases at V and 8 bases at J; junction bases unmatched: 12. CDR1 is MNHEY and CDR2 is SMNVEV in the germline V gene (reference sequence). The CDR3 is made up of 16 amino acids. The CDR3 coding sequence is TGTGCCAGCAGTCCTCTAGCGGGGGACGTTGTCGATGAGCAGTTCTTC. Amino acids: CASSPLAGDVVDEQFF.

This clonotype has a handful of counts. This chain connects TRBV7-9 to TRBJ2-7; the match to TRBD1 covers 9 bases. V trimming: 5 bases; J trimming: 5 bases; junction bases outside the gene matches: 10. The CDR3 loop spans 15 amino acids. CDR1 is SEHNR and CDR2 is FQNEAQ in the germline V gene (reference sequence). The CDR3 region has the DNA TGTGCCAGCAGCCGCCGACTGGACAGGGGCAACGAGCAGTACTTC. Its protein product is CASSRRLDRGNEQYF.

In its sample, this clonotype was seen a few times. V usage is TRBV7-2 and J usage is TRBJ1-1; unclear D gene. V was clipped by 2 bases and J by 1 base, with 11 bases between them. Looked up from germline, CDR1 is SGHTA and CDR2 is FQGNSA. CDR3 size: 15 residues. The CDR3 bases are TGTGCCAGCAGCTTAATGGCTGTACGGAACACTGAAGCTTTCTTT. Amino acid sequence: CASSLMAVRNTEAFF. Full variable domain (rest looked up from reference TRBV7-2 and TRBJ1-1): GAGVSQSPSNKVTEKGKDVELRCDPISGHTALYWYRQSLGQGLEFLIYFQGNSAPDKSGLPSDRFSAERTGGSVSTLTIQRTQQEDSAVYLCASSLMAVRNTEAFFGQGTRLTVV.

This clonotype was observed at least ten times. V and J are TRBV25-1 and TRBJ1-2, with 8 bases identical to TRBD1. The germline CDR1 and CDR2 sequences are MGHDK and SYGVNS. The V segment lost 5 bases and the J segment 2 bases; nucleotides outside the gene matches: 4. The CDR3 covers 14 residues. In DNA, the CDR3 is TGTGCCAGCAGTCCGACAGGGGTGAACTATGGCTACACCTTC. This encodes CASSPTGVNYGYTF.

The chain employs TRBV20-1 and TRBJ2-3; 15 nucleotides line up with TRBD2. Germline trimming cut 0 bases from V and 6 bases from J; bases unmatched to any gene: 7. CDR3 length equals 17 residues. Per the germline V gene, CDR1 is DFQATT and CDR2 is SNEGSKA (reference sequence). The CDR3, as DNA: TGCAGTGCTAGAGATGGGTCCGGGACTAGCGGGAGGGATACGCAGTATTTT. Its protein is CSARDGSGTSGRDTQYF.

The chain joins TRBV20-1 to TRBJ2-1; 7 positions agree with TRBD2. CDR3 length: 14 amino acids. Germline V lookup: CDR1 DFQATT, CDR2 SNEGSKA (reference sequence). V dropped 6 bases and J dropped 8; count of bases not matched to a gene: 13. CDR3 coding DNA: TGCAGTGCCCAGCGGGAAATGGTATGGCATGAGCAGTTCTTC. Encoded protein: CSAQREMVWHEQFF.

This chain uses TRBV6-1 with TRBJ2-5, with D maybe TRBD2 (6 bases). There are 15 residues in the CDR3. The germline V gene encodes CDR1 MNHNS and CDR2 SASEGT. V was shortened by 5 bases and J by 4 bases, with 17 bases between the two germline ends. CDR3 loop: CASSPSGLISETQYF. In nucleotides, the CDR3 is TGTGCCAGCAGTCCGTCGGGACTTATATCAGAGACCCAGTACTTC.